This T cell receptor (beta chain) was obtained from a study of blood T cell repertoires in COVID-19. Study-level information: There were acute and convalescent COVID-19 samples, and they came from the United States, Italy and Spain. The cDNA or gDNA used as material had been derived from T cells, B-cell-depleted T cells, or PBMCs.

In the authors' workflow: Amplification from reference gene primers served as the basis for estimated nucleated cell counts. Generated by immunoSEQ multiplex PCR, the TCRdb table keeps only in-frame clones and is missing some. V and J calls and clone size are as listed in that table; D and trimming were resolved from the DNA. There are tens of thousands of clones in the sample; approximately 70% occur only once, and roughly 61% lies in the top ten. The CDR3 runs 14 residues. Germline CDR1 and CDR2: MNHEY and SVGEGT. V shed 5 bases and J shed 5 bases, with 15 bases lying between them. This clonotype was sampled from a man at least 80 years old with acute or convalescent COVID-19. Sequenced input: peripheral blood. The gene calls are TRBV6-2 or TRBV6-3 and TRBJ1-1; D may be TRBD1 (6 bases). CDR3 nucleotides: TGTGCCAGCAGTCTTGGACGTAGGGGGACTGAAGCTTTCTTT. It yields the protein CASSLGRRGTEAFF.